This TCR beta chain was captured by sequencing in a study of T cell responses to AZD1222 COVID-19 vaccine. Whole-study findings and limits: Elevations in Spike-specific TCR breadth and depth followed administration of two AZD1222 doses.

Worth noting for this clone: Its antigen is not identified.

Method: immunoSEQ multiplex PCR; TCRdb's copy keeps in-frame clones and lacks some. The repertoire has over 130,000 clones, roughly 92% of them found once; the top ten carry roughly 1.2%. The CDR3 loop spans 14 amino acids. Germline CDR1 is MNHEY and CDR2 is SVGEGT. The V and J ends lost 2 bases and 2 bases, in that order; junction bases with no gene match: 0. This receptor was identified in an adult in good health. The V call is TRBV6-2 or TRBV6-3, the J call TRBJ1-5; TRBD1 matches at 7 bases. The sequencing used peripheral blood, collected on day 0 of AZD1222 vaccination. This chain's CDR3 is CASSYDRGNQPQHF. Here the CDR3 DNA reads TGTGCCAGCAGTTACGACAGGGGCAATCAGCCCCAGCATTTT.